The T cell receptor beta chain under discussion was sequenced for a study of OX40 agonist ivuxolimab in advanced cancers. Study-wide context: Participants could have had prior anti-PD-1, anti-PD-L1 or anti-CTLA-4 therapy, and roughly 39% had some.

General study points: Patients with a partial response at 0.1-3.0 mg/kg had among the lowest clonal expansion.

A remark on this clone: Its antigen remains unidentified.

The protocol was immunoSEQ multiplex PCR, while the TCRdb copy is restricted to in-frame clones and leaves out a portion. The data contain about 62,000 clones, around 81% of them seen just once; the ten biggest clones take up more than 0.8%. The input for sequencing was CD4+ or CD8+ T cells sorted from blood, taken in a trial of the OX40 agonist ivuxolimab. This receptor was taken from an adult with an advanced solid tumor such as melanoma, head and neck, liver or kidney cancer.

CDR3 amino acids: CASSVGLSNYGYTF. The DNA for the CDR3 is TGTGCCAGCAGCGTAGGACTGAGTAACTATGGCTACACCTTC. This rearrangement joins TRBV9 to TRBJ1-2; D unresolved. Germline CDR1 reads SGDLS; CDR2 reads YYNGEE. Trimming stripped 0 bases from V and 1 base from J, with 7 bases between. The CDR3 is made up of 14 amino acids.